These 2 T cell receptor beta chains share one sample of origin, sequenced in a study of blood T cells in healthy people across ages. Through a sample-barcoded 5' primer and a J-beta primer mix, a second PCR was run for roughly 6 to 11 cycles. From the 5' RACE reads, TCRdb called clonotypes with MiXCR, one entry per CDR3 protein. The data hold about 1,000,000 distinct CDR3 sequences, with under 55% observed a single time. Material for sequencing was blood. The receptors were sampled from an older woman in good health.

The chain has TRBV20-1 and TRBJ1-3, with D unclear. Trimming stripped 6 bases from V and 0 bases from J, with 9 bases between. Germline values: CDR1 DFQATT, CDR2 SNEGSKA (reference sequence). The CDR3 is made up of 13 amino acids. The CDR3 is CSAVHSSGNTIYF. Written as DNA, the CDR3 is TGCAGTGCCGTCCACTCCTCTGGAAACACCATATATTTT.

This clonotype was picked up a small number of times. This CDR3 is CASSTDRGAYEQYF. The CDR3 region has the DNA TGTGCCAGCAGCACCGACAGGGGAGCGTACGAGCAGTACTTC. The chain carries TRBV13 and TRBJ2-7, with TRBD1 identical over 8 bases. CDR3 length: 14 residues. Per the germline V gene, CDR1 is PRHDT and CDR2 is FYEKMQ (reference sequence). J was trimmed by 4 bases and V by 5 bases; bases with no gene match: 7.